This TCR beta chain was identified in a study of cytomegalovirus exposure and HLA in healthy donors. About the research overall: In an earlier analysis, 90 million to 130 million unique TCR beta sequences were found from some 200 million T cells.

Both 60 Vbeta primers and 13 Jbeta primers went into the PCR. The method was immunoSEQ multiplex PCR; TCRdb's version includes in-frame clones alone and lacks a portion of them. The table for this sample gives more than 95,000 clones. Sequenced material: PBMCs. This TCR was recovered from a man aged 18 to 29 in good health and CMV-seronegative.

The CDR3 here is CASSLPPYEQYF. The CDR3 nucleotides read TGTGCCAGCAGCCTCCCTCCCTACGAGCAGTACTTC. The chain has TRBV28 and TRBJ2-7, with D hard to call. This CDR3 has 12 amino acids. V lost 6 bases and J lost 2, with 8 bases in between. CDR1 is MDHEN and CDR2 is SYDVKM in the germline V gene.